A selection of T cell receptor beta chains follows, all from one sample in a study of metastatic and nonmetastatic thyroid tumors. TCRdb re-analyzed the PCR reads using MiXCR. The sample has almost 70,000 clones, 14% seen once; the top ten hold over 6.5%. Input material: blood. All receptors derive from a male donor with papillary thyroid cancer or a benign thyroid nodule (not recorded which). Some clones in this sample may be carry-over from other donors' samples. Each CDR3 is given with its conserved first and last residue. Each record gives: CDR3 protein, CDR3 DNA, clone size, V gene, D gene, J gene. D genes are given only for firm matches. Not all rows give a size; the values are once, few, many and, for expanded clones, a class.

CASSQDGGRPGETQYF,TGCGCCAGCAGCCAAGACGGGGGGCGGCCAGGAGAGACCCAGTACTTC,many,TRBV4-1,-,TRBJ2-5
CASLGQGQETQYF,TGTGCCAGCCTGGGGCAGGGTCAAGAGACCCAGTACTTC,-,TRBV2,-,TRBJ2-5
CSAPSPSSGSLNEQFF,TGCAGTGCGCCGTCCCCATCTAGCGGGAGCCTCAATGAGCAGTTCTTC,many,TRBV20-1,TRBD2,TRBJ2-1
CASSQQGSLNEQYF,TGCGCCAGCAGCCAGCAAGGTTCCCTTAACGAGCAGTACTTC,many,TRBV4-1,-,TRBJ2-7
CASSSGGLNGNQPHHF,TGCGCCAGCAGCTCAGGGGGCCTAAACGGCAATCAGCCCCATCATTTT,few,TRBV5-1,TRBD1,TRBJ1-5
CASSFIYGYTF,TGTGCCAGCAGTTTCATCTATGGCTACACCTTC,many,TRBV28,-,TRBJ1-2
CAWEPFGTGRADTQYF,TGTGCCTGGGAACCATTCGGGACAGGGAGGGCAGATACGCAGTATTTT,many,TRBV30,TRBD1,TRBJ2-3
CASSASSGSWETQYF,TGTGCCAGCAGCGCGTCCAGCGGGAGTTGGGAGACCCAGTACTTC,few,TRBV5-6,TRBD2,TRBJ2-5
CSVGEGVSNQPQHF,TGCAGCGTTGGGGAAGGGGTCAGCAATCAGCCCCAGCATTTT,-,TRBV29-1,-,TRBJ1-5
CSVEGRASGAYEQYF,TGCAGCGTTGAAGGGCGTGCTAGCGGGGCCTACGAGCAGTACTTC,many,TRBV29-1,TRBD2,TRBJ2-7
CSASQGSSYNSPLHF,TGCAGTGCGTCGCAGGGGAGCTCCTATAATTCACCCCTCCACTTT,many,TRBV20-1,-,TRBJ1-6
CASRLSGLGTEAFF,TGTGCCAGCAGACTTTCAGGGTTGGGCACTGAAGCTTTCTTT,-,TRBV27,-,TRBJ1-1
CASRPSGKRAGELFF,TGTGCCAGCAGGCCTAGCGGGAAGAGGGCCGGGGAGCTGTTTTTT,few,TRBV13,TRBD2,TRBJ2-2
CAQTQPQGPEKLFF,TGTGCTCAGACCCAACCCCAGGGACCCGAAAAACTGTTTTTT,-,TRBV6-1,-,TRBJ1-4
CASSFSVSLTEAFF,TGTGCCAGTAGTTTTTCGGTTTCTCTCACTGAAGCTTTCTTT,many,TRBV19,-,TRBJ1-1
CASSQEGSGPQHF,TGCGCCAGCAGCCAAGAAGGTTCGGGGCCCCAGCATTTT,many,TRBV4-1,-,TRBJ1-5
CASSPDRRSSYGYTF,TGTGCCAGCAGCCCTGACAGGCGTTCCTCCTATGGCTACACCTTC,many,TRBV7-8,-,TRBJ1-2
CASSQDWGPRGSPTPGQFF,TGCGCCAGCAGCCAAGATTGGGGCCCTAGGGGGAGTCCGACGCCCGGGCAGTTCTTC,many,TRBV4-3,-,TRBJ2-1
CASSPGLAVLPGELFF,TGTGCCAGCAGTCCAGGACTAGCGGTTCTTCCCGGGGAGCTGTTTTTT,many,TRBV6-2/TRBV6-3,TRBD2,TRBJ2-2
CASSQDGGSETQYF,TGTGCCAGCAGCCAAGATGGAGGGAGTGAGACCCAGTACTTC,many,TRBV3-1,-,TRBJ2-5
CASRHRENTEAFF,TGTGCCAGCAGGCACCGGGAGAACACTGAAGCTTTCTTT,many,TRBV6-1,-,TRBJ1-1
CASGRDRNSPLHF,TGTGCCAGCGGCCGGGACAGAAATTCACCCCTCCACTTT,many,TRBV27,TRBD1,TRBJ1-6
CSARLTSVYNEQFF,TGCAGTGCTAGGCTGACTAGCGTGTACAATGAGCAGTTCTTC,-,TRBV20-1,TRBD2,TRBJ2-1
CASSLGTIRQDHTGELFF,TGCGCCAGCAGCTTGGGTACCATCAGGCAGGACCACACCGGGGAGCTGTTTTTT,many,TRBV5-1,-,TRBJ2-2
CAIRNGQVNTEAFF,TGTGCCATCAGAAACGGACAGGTTAACACTGAAGCTTTCTTT,many,TRBV10-3,TRBD1,TRBJ1-1